These 19 T cell receptor beta chains were all obtained from the same sample, sequenced in a study of blood T cell repertoires in COVID-19. The protocol was immunoSEQ multiplex PCR, while the TCRdb copy is restricted to in-frame clones and leaves out a portion. The top ten hold just over 9% of the sample, which has tens of thousands of clones, about 92% seen once. Input material: peripheral blood. Source of these receptors: a human donor in a cohort sampled during active COVID-19.

The sample holds one count of this clone. This rearrangement joins TRBV4-1 to TRBJ1-2; 7 bases match TRBD1. Germline CDR1 is MGHRA and CDR2 is YSYEKL. The CDR3 length is 15 residues. V lost 1 base to trimming and J lost 4 bases; unmatched junction nucleotides: 6. The CDR3 spells CASSQVQGPRYGYTF. The CDR3, as DNA: TGCGCCAGCAGCCAAGTACAGGGGCCACGCTATGGCTACACCTTC.

This clone came up once. The rearrangement uses TRBV18 and TRBJ2-7; TRBD1 might be the D (6 bases). The CDR3 length is 15 residues. Germline CDR1 reads KGHSH; CDR2 reads LQKENI. The V end was cut by 5 bases, the J end by 4 bases, with 18 bases between. CDR3 coding DNA: TGTGCCAGCTCAACACAACAGGGATTGGGGTACGAGCAGTACTTC. It specifies CASSTQQGLGYEQYF.

The rearrangement links TRBV5-4 to TRBJ1-1; D is undetermined. The CDR3 extends over 15 amino acids. V was trimmed by 1 base and J by 3 bases, leaving 13 bases between them. Germline CDR1 and CDR2: SGHNT and YYREEE (reference sequence). The CDR3 DNA sequence: TGTGCCAGCAGCTTGCGCCAGTGGGGAGACACTGAAGCTTTCTTT. It yields the protein CASSLRQWGDTEAFF. The full variable domain, completed using reference TRBV5-4 and TRBJ1-1, is ETGVTQSPTHLIKTRGQQVTLRCSSQSGHNTVSWYQQALGQGPQFIFQYYREEENGRGNFPPRFSGLQFPNYSSELNVNALELDDSALYLCASSLRQWGDTEAFFGQGTRLTVV.

DNA for the CDR3: TGCAGCGTTGACGCTACGGGGACTAGCGGGACCTACGAGCAGTACTTC. It is translated as CSVDATGTSGTYEQYF. This chain links TRBV29-1 with TRBJ2-7, with 13 bases matching TRBD2. V shed 3 bases, J shed 2 bases, and the junction held 7 bases outside the gene matches. CDR1 is SQVTM, CDR2 ANQGSEA, per germline. The CDR3 extends over 16 amino acids.

V and J are TRBV4-2 and TRBJ2-7; 13 bases align to TRBD2. Germline V lookup: CDR1 LGHNA, CDR2 YNFKEQ. The CDR3 has 16 amino acids. Trimming took 3 bases from V and 1 from J; bases not matched to a gene: 3. CDR3 sequence (DNA): TGTGCCAGCAGCCACCTACTAGCGGGAGGGTCCTACGAGCAGTACTTC. This sequence encodes CASSHLLAGGSYEQYF.

This sequence joins TRBV4-1 and TRBJ2-7; TRBD1 is a possible D gene (5 bases). V lost 1 base and J 2 bases, leaving 12 bases between the germline ends. CDR3 length equals 15 residues. The germline CDR1 and CDR2 sequences are MGHRA and YSYEKL. DNA of the CDR3: TGCGCCAGCAGCCAAGGTCAGGGTGGCGCCTACGAGCAGTACTTC. This translates into CASSQGQGGAYEQYF.

This clone was recorded once. The chain couples TRBV2 to TRBJ2-7; tentatively, D is TRBD1 (5 bases). Germline V CDR1 and CDR2: SNHLY, FYNNEI. Deletions cut 0 bases from V and 3 bases from J, with 12 bases between. The CDR3 length is 15 residues. The CDR3 region is CASSEASQGGYEQYF. Here the CDR3 DNA reads TGTGCCAGCAGTGAAGCTAGCCAGGGCGGCTACGAGCAGTACTTC.

The J gene is TRBJ2-5, the V gene TRBV5-1; D not resolved. V lost 4 bases and J 0 bases, leaving 13 bases between the germline ends. The CDR3 extends over 15 amino acids. Germline V lookup: CDR1 SGHRS, CDR2 YFSETQ. The CDR3 region is CASSPEPSDQETQYF. CDR3 nucleotide sequence: TGCGCCAGCAGCCCGGAGCCCAGCGACCAAGAGACCCAGTACTTC.

This chain connects TRBV5-4 to TRBJ2-5; TRBD1 is a possible D gene (6 bases). Germline assignment: CDR1 SGHNT and CDR2 YYREEE (reference sequence). The CDR3 covers 17 residues. Between the trimmed V and J ends, which lost 0 bases and 5 bases, there was a span of 20 bases. DNA for the CDR3: TGTGCCAGCAGCTTGGGGCGGGTCAGGGGCCTGGGGGAGACCCAGTACTTC. It is translated as CASSLGRVRGLGETQYF. The full variable domain, with the rest looked up from reference TRBV5-4 and TRBJ2-5, is ETGVTQSPTHLIKTRGQQVTLRCSSQSGHNTVSWYQQALGQGPQFIFQYYREEENGRGNFPPRFSGLQFPNYSSELNVNALELDDSALYLCASSLGRVRGLGETQYFGPGTRLLVL.

The chain couples TRBV6-6 to TRBJ2-6; 7 bases agree with TRBD1. CDR1 and CDR2 from the germline V gene are MNHNY and SVGAGI (reference sequence). The J segment lost 0 bases and the V segment lost 10 bases, leaving 9 bases of the junction unmatched. The CDR3 sequence is 16 residues long. CDR3 region: CATTGTAFSGANVLTF. For the CDR3, the DNA is TGTGCCACCACCGGGACAGCATTCTCTGGGGCCAACGTCCTGACTTTC.

The J gene is TRBJ2-1, the V gene TRBV28; D gene ambiguous. Germline V lookup: CDR1 MDHEN, CDR2 SYDVKM. V dropped 3 bases and J dropped 7 bases, with 10 bases sitting between them. CDR3 size: 13 residues. This CDR3 is CASSFMRRNEQFF. The DNA for the CDR3 is TGTGCCAGCAGTTTTATGCGTCGTAATGAGCAGTTCTTC.

The chain links TRBV30 to TRBJ2-5; 7 bases agree with TRBD2. The germline CDR1 and CDR2 sequences are GTSNPN and SVGIG (reference sequence). CDR3 length: 15 amino acids. Trimming at V came to 0 bases and at J to 5 bases, leaving 9 bases not matched to a gene. CDR3 nucleotides: TGTGCCTGGAGTGTACCCGGGGAGGGCGGGGAGACCCAGTACTTC. As protein: CAWSVPGEGGETQYF.

The CDR3 reads CASSLQGQETQYF. Written as DNA, the CDR3 is TGTGCCAGCAGTCTACAGGGGCAAGAGACCCAGTACTTC. This chain connects TRBV6-5 to TRBJ2-5, with 7 bases aligning to TRBD1. The CDR3 totals 13 residues. With V trimmed by 5 bases and J by 2 bases, 2 bases remained unmatched. CDR1 and CDR2 (germline): MNHEY, SVGAGI.

V usage is TRBV6-5 and J usage is TRBJ2-2, with TRBD2 matching 7 bases. Unmatched junction bases numbered 4, after V lost 4 bases and J lost 8 bases. The CDR3 consists of 13 residues. In germline, CDR1 is MNHEY, CDR2 SVGAGI. CDR3 nucleotides: TGTGCCAGCAGTTGGCAGGGAGGGGGGGAGCTGTTTTTT. It translates to CASSWQGGGELFF.

CDR3 sequence: CASSAYQTGSGTEAFF. CDR3 coding DNA: TGTGCCAGCTCAGCCTACCAGACAGGATCGGGGACTGAAGCTTTCTTT. The genes are TRBV18 and TRBJ1-1; D is possibly TRBD1 (6 bases). CDR3 length: 16 residues. From germline, CDR1 is KGHSH and CDR2 LQKENI. Trimming shortened V by 5 bases and J by 5 bases, and 21 bases separated the two germline ends.

Worth noting for this clone: Relative to the germline gene, one junction end is altered; a read error may explain this. The chain couples TRBV7-7 to TRBJ2-5, with a weak D call TRBD1 (6 bases). Germline V gene lookup returns CDR1 SSHAT and CDR2 FNYEAQ (reference sequence). The CDR3 spans 15 residues. Here the CDR3 DNA reads TGTGCTAGCAGCTTGGACAGCTATGCGGTAGAGACCCAGTACTTC. Translating gives CASSLDSYAVETQYF.

V usage is TRBV29-1 and J usage is TRBJ2-3, with 8 bases aligning to TRBD1. With V trimmed by 3 bases and J by 0 bases, 8 bases remained unmatched. Looked up from germline, CDR1 is SQVTM and CDR2 is ANQGSEA. The CDR3 sequence is 16 residues long. CDR3 DNA sequence: TGCAGCGTTGACCCCGGGACAGGCTGGAGCACAGATACGCAGTATTTT. Protein sequence: CSVDPGTGWSTDTQYF.

The chain couples TRBV7-8 to TRBJ2-7; 13 bases are a match to TRBD2. This CDR3 spans 16 amino acids. The germline V gene encodes CDR1 SGHVS and CDR2 FQNEAQ. Unmatched junction bases numbered 3, after V lost 4 bases and J lost 0 bases. DNA of the CDR3: TGTGCCAGCAGCTGGGGACTAGCGGGATCCTCCTACGAGCAGTACTTC. Translating it yields CASSWGLAGSSYEQYF.

On this clone itself: An end of the junction differs from the germline gene, which may be a read error. V is TRBV5-1 and J is TRBJ2-7; TRBD1 matches at 11 bases. The V gene's germline CDR1 is SGHRS and CDR2 YFSETQ. The CDR3 totals 15 residues. CDR3 bases: TGCGCCCGCAGTGGGGGCGGGACAGGGGGCTACGAGCAGTACTTC. As protein: CARSGGGTGGYEQYF. Using reference TRBV5-1 and TRBJ2-7 for the parts outside the CDR3, the full variable domain is KAGVTQTPRYLIKTRGQQVTLSCSPISGHRSVSWYQQTPGQGLQFLFEYFSETQRNKGNFPGRFSGRQFSNSRSEMNVSTLELGDSALYLCARSGGGTGGYEQYFGPGTRLTVT.